The clone carrying this T cell receptor beta chain was counted only a few times. This specimen belongs to a study of glioma-infiltrating T cells after dendritic cell vaccination. Overall study: Dendritic cell vaccination trial patients had either newly diagnosed or recurrent glioblastoma.

This CDR3 has 15 residues. Trimming cost V 6 bases and J 5 bases, with 23 bases left between them. CDR1 is SQVTM, CDR2 ANQGSEA, per germline. The table came from immunoSEQ multiplex PCR; TCRdb's copy has only in-frame clones and leaves some out. The sample lists about 50,000 clones; approximately 87% were seen once. The time point here: after dendritic cell vaccination, including at tumor progression/relapse. V and J are TRBV29-1 and TRBJ2-7; TRBD2 might be the D (6 bases). The sample here was blood, taken after dendritic cell vaccination. The TCR originated in a human donor with glioblastoma. The CDR3, as DNA: TGCAGCGTCGTTGGGTTCGGGGGTTCCCCAAACGAGCAGTACTTC. It translates to CSVVGFGGSPNEQYF.